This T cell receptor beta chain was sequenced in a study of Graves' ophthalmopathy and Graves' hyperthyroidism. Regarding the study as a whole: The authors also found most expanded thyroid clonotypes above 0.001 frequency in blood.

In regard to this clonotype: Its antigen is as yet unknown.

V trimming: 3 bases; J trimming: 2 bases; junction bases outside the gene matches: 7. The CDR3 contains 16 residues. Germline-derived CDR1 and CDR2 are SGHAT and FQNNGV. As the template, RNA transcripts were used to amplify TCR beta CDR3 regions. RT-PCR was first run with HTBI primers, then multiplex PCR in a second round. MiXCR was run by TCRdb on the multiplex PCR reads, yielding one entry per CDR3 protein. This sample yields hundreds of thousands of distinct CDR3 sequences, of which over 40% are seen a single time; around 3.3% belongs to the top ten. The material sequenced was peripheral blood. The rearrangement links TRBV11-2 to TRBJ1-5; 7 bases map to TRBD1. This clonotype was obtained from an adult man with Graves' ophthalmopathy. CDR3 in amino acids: CASSFGTGERNQPQHF. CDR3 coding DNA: TGTGCCAGCAGCTTTGGAACAGGGGAACGCAATCAGCCCCAGCATTTT.